This is a list of T cell receptor beta chains from one sample in a study of siplizumab effects on memory and regulatory T cells. TCRdb keeps only in-frame clones here, not all; method: immunoSEQ multiplex PCR. The top ten hold around 0.73% of the sample, which has some 100,000 clones, around 90% seen once. The sample consisted of Tregs sorted from blood. Receptors originate from a human donor in good health. Both conserved end residues are part of each CDR3. The D gene is left open where the match is weak. Rows may omit the clone size; those that give it use once, few, many or a size class.

>TRBD1|TRBJ2-3|TRBV5-4|15|NA
TGTGCCAGCAGCTTAACCGGGACAGGCACAGATACGCAGTATTTT
CASSLTGTGTDTQYF
>NA|TRBJ1-5|TRBV6-4|13|NA
TGTGCCAGTGTACTCAGGAGCGATCAGCCCCAGCATTTT
CASVLRSDQPQHF
>TRBD2|TRBJ2-1|TRBV5-1|15|NA
TGCGCCAGCAGCCCACGGGGGGTGGTCTACAATGAGCAGTTCTTC
CASSPRGVVYNEQFF
>NA|TRBJ2-2|TRBV5-1|16|NA
TGCGCCAGCAGCTTTAAAACTAGTACGAACACCGGGGAGCTGTTTTTT
CASSFKTSTNTGELFF
>TRBD1|TRBJ1-2|TRBV5-1|13|NA
TGCGCCAGCAGCCCCGGGACAGGGTCGGGCTACACCTTC
CASSPGTGSGYTF
>TRBD1|TRBJ1-2|TRBV19|15|NA
TGTGCCAGTAGTATAGCAGGGGGAGCTAACTATGGCTACACCTTC
CASSIAGGANYGYTF
>NA|TRBJ1-2|TRBV5-1|15|once
TGCGCCAGCAGCGCCGCACAGGGTTCTAACTATGGCTACACCTTC
CASSAAQGSNYGYTF
>NA|TRBJ2-7|TRBV5-4|15|NA
TGTGCCAGCAGCTTGGGTCGGGACCTCGTTGACGAGCAGTACTTC
CASSLGRDLVDEQYF
>NA|TRBJ2-1|TRBV5-6|14|NA
TGTGCCAGCAGCTTGGGCGGTTCCTACAATGAGCAGTTCTTC
CASSLGGSYNEQFF
>TRBD1|TRBJ1-3|TRBV5-1|16|NA
TGCGCCAGCAGCCCGACAGGGGGGACCTCTGGAAACACCATATATTTT
CASSPTGGTSGNTIYF
>TRBD1|TRBJ1-2|TRBV7-8|14|NA
TGTGCCAGCAGCCGCCAGGGGGGGGGCTATGGCTACACCTTC
CASSRQGGGYGYTF
>NA|TRBJ1-4|TRBV20-1|10|NA
TGCAGTGCCAGACGCGAAAAACTGTTTTTT
CSARREKLFF
>NA|TRBJ2-5|TRBV18|16|once
TGTGCCAGCTCACCACTTCTAGGTAGCGGACAAGAGACCCAGTACTTC
CASSPLLGSGQETQYF
>TRBD2|TRBJ2-7|TRBV5-4|16|NA
TGTGCCAGCAGCCAAGTGCGCGGGAGTGGCGCCTACGAGCAGTACTTC
CASSQVRGSGAYEQYF
>NA|TRBJ2-1|TRBV11-3|15|NA
TGTGCCAGCAGCTTAGAGGGAGGTCCCTACAATGAGCAGTTCTTC
CASSLEGGPYNEQFF
>TRBD1|TRBJ1-4|TRBV5-1|14|once
TGCGCCAGCACTACAGGGGCAACTAATGAAAAACTGTTTTTT
CASTTGATNEKLFF
>NA|TRBJ2-3|TRBV21-1|13|NA
TGTGCCAGCAGCCACCCGGGCACAGATACGCAGTATTTT
CASSHPGTDTQYF
>TRBD2|TRBJ2-7|TRBV5-1|16|NA
TGCGCCAGCAGGCCTGGACTAGCGGGGACTTCCTACGAGCAGTACTTC
CASRPGLAGTSYEQYF
>NA|TRBJ1-1|TRBV19|14|NA
TGTGCCAGTAGTATCCGGCGGGCGAACACTGAAGCTTTCTTT
CASSIRRANTEAFF
>NA|TRBJ2-3|TRBV5-4|12|few
TGTGCCAGCAGCCCTCAGTCGGGTACGCAGTATTTT
CASSPQSGTQYF
>NA|TRBJ1-1|TRBV6-5|12|once
TGTGCCAGCAGTTACGGGGGGAAAGAAGCTTTCTTT
CASSYGGKEAFF
>TRBD2|TRBJ2-2|TRBV5-1|15|NA
TGCGCCAGCAGCGGTGGGGGGGCGAACACCGGGGAGCTGTTTTTT
CASSGGGANTGELFF